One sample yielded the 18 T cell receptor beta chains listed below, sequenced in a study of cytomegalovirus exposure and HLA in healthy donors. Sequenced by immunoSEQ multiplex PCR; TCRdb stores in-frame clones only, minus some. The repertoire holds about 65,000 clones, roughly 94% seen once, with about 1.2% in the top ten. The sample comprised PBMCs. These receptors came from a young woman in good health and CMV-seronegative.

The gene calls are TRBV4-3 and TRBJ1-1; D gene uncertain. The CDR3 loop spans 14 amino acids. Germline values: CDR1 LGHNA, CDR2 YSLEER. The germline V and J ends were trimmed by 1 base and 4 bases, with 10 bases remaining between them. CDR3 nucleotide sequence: TGCGCCAGCAGCCAAGCCGCGCGGGTCACTGAAGCTTTCTTT. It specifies CASSQAARVTEAFF.

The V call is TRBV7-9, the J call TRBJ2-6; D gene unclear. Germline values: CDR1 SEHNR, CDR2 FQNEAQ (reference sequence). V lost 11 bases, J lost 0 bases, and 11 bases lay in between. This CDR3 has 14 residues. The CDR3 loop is CAGGGFSGANVLTF. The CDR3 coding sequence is TGTGCCGGCGGCGGTTTCTCTGGGGCCAACGTCCTGACTTTC.

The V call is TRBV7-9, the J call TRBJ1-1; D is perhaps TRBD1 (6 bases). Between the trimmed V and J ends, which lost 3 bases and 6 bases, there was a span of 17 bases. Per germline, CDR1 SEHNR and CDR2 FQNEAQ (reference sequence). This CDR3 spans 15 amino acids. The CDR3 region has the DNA TGTGCCAGCAGCTTCCCGTCACAGGGTAGGGCTGAAGCTTTCTTT. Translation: CASSFPSQGRAEAFF.

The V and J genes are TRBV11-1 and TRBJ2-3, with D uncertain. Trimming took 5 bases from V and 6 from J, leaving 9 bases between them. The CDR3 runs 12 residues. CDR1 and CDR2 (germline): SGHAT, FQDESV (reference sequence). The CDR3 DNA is TGTGCCAGCAGCCTTGTTTCGGATACGCAGTATTTT. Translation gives CASSLVSDTQYF. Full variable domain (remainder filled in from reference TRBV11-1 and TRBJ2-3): EAEVAQSPRYKITEKSQAVAFWCDPISGHATLYWYRQILGQGPELLVQFQDESVVDDSQLPKDRFSAERLKGVDSTLKIQPAELGDSAMYLCASSLVSDTQYFGPGTRLTVL.

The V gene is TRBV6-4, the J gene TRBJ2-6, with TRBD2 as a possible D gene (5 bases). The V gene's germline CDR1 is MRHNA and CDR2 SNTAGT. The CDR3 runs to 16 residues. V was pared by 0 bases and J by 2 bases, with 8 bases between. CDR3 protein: CASSDSRGPGANVLTF. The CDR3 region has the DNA TGTGCCAGCAGTGACTCACGAGGGCCTGGGGCCAACGTCCTGACTTTC.

CDR3 nucleotides: TGCAGCGTTGGCCCGACGGGGAATGAGCAGTTCTTC. Translating it yields CSVGPTGNEQFF. V usage is TRBV29-1 and J usage is TRBJ2-1; the D gene is possibly TRBD2 (5 bases). This CDR3 has 12 residues. V was trimmed by 4 bases and J by 7 bases, leaving 11 bases between them. CDR1 and CDR2 (germline): SQVTM, ANQGSEA.

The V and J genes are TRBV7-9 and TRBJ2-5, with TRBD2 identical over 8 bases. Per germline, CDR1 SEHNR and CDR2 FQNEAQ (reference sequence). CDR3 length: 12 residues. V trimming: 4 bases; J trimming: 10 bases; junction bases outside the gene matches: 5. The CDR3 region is CASSSGGEDQYF. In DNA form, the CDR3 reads TGTGCCAGCAGCTCGGGGGGGGAGGACCAGTACTTC.

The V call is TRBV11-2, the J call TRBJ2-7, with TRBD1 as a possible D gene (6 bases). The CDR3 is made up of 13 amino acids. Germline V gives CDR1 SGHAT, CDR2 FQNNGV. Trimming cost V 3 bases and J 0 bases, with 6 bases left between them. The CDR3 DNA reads TGTGCCAGCAGCTTGGGGGCCTCCTACGAGCAGTACTTC. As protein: CASSLGASYEQYF.

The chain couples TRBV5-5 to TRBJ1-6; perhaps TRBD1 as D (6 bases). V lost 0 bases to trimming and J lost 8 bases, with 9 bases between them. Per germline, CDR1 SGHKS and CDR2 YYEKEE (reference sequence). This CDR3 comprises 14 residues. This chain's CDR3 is CASSLGRGHSPLHF. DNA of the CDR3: TGTGCCAGCAGCTTGGGCAGGGGACATTCACCCCTCCACTTT.

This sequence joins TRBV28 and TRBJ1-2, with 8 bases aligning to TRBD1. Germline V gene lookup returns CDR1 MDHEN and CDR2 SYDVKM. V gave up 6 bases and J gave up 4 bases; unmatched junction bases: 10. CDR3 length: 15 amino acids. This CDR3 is CASRKPSGQGYGYTF. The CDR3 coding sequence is TGTGCCAGCAGGAAACCCTCCGGACAGGGCTATGGCTACACCTTC.

The chain's CDR3 is CASSGDRGNEKLFF. Written as DNA, the CDR3 is TGTGCCAGCAGTGGAGACAGGGGAAATGAAAAACTGTTTTTT. This sequence joins TRBV2 and TRBJ1-4; TRBD1 agrees at 8 bases. In germline, CDR1 is SNHLY, CDR2 FYNNEI. Germline trimming cut 4 bases from V and 5 bases from J; bases unmatched to any gene: 3. This CDR3 spans 14 amino acids.

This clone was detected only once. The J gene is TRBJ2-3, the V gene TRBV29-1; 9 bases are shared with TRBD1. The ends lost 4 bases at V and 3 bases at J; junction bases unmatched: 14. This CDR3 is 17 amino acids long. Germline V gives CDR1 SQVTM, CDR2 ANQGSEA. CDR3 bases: TGCAGCGTTGGAGGGTTGACAGGGGGGTTGAGAACAGATACGCAGTATTTT. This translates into CSVGGLTGGLRTDTQYF.

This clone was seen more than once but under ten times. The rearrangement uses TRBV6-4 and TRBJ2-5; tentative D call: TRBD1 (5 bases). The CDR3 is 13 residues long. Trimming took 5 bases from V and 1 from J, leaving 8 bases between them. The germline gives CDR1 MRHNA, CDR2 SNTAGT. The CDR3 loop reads CASSRQPQETQYF. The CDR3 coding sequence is TGTGCCAGCAGTCGACAGCCCCAAGAGACCCAGTACTTC.

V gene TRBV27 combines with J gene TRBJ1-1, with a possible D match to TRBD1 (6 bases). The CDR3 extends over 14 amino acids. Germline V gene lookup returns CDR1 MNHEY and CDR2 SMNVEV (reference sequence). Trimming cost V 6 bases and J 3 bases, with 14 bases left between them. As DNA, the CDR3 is TGTGCCAGCAGGCCTACCGGGGGGCACACTGAAGCTTTCTTT. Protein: CASRPTGGHTEAFF.

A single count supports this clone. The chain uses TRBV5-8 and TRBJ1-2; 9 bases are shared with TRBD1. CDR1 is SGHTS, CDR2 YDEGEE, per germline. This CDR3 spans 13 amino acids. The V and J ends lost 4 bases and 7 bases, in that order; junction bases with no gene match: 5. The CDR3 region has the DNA TGTGCCAGCAGCCAAGGACAGGGGAGTGGCTACACCTTC. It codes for CASSQGQGSGYTF.

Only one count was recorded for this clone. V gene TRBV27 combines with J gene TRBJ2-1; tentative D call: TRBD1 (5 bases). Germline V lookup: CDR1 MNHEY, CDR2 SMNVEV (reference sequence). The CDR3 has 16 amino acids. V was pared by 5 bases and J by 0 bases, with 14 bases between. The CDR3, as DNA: TGTGCCAGCAGTGAGCAGGGTTTTAGCTCCTACAATGAGCAGTTCTTC. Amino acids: CASSEQGFSSYNEQFF.

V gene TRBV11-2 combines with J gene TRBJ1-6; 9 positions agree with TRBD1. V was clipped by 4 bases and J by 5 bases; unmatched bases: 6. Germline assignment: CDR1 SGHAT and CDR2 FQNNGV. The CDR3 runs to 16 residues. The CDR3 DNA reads TGTGCCAGCAGCTCGCTGGACAGGGGAAATAATTCACCCCTCCACTTT. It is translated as CASSSLDRGNNSPLHF.

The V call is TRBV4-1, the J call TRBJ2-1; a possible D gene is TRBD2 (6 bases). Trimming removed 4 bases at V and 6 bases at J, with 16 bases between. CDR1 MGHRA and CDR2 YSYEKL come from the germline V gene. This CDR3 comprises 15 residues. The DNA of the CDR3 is TGCGCCAGCAGCCCAGATGGCGGGGCGGGCAATGAGCAGTTCTTC. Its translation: CASSPDGGAGNEQFF.